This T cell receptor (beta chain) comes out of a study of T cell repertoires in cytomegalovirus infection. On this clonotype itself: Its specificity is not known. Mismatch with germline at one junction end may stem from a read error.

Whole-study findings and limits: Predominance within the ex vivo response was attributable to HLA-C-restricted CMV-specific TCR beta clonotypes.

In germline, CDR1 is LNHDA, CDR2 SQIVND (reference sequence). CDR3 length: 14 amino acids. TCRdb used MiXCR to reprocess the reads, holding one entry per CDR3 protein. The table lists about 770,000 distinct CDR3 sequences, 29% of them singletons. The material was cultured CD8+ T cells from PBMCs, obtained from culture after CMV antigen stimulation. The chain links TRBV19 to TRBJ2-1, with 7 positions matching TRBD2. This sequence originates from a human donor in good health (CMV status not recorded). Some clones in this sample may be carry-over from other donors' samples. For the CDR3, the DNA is TGTGTCAGTAGTGGGGGGGGACCCTCCGGTGAGCAGTTCTTC. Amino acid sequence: CVSSGGGPSGEQFF.